These 7 T cell receptor beta chains came from one sample sequenced in a study of PD-1 blockade in classical Hodgkin lymphoma (dated by TCRdb to the early 2020s). Library preparation was by the immunoSEQ multiplex PCR assay. Here the immuneACCESS table is served through TCRdb, limited to in-frame sequences with V and J called. Missing clones are a known gap in these copies; in checked studies unresolved V genes cover under half, and the rest lacks a known reason. A total of fewer than 90,000 clones appear in this sample, about 94% of them only once. The top ten constitute 2.6% of the sample. In light of the paper, this sample's time point label describes: newly diagnosed, previously untreated cHL patient sample. The sample consisted of peripheral blood mononuclear cells (PBMCs). These receptors were obtained from a human donor with classical Hodgkin lymphoma.

V usage is TRBV2 and J usage is TRBJ2-5, with D tentatively TRBD1 or TRBD2 (5 bases each). Trimming removed 4 bases at V and 4 bases at J, with 13 bases between. CDR3 length: 14 amino acids. Germline V gene data show CDR1 as SNHLY and CDR2 as FYNNEI. The CDR3 bases are TGTGCCAGCAGTGGGGACGGTAAGGGAGAGACCCAGTACTTC. Encoded protein: CASSGDGKGETQYF.

The chain is built from TRBV11-1 and TRBJ2-5; D may be TRBD2 (6 bases). Trimming pared 1 base from V and 5 bases from J, leaving 8 bases between. Germline CDR1 SGHAT, CDR2 FQDESV (reference sequence). The CDR3 totals 13 residues. DNA of the CDR3: TGTGCCAGCAGCTTAGGGCTAGCGGAGACCCAGTACTTC. Encoded protein: CASSLGLAETQYF.

CDR3 amino acids: CASSPEGSGGRGETQYF. The DNA for the CDR3 is TGTGCCAGCAGCCCCGAGGGGAGCGGGGGGAGGGGAGAGACCCAGTACTTC. This chain connects TRBV4-2 to TRBJ2-5; the match to TRBD2 covers 9 bases. The CDR3 has 17 amino acids. Germline CDR1 reads LGHNA; CDR2 reads YNFKEQ. V lost 4 bases to trimming and J lost 4 bases; unmatched junction nucleotides: 13.

The chain has TRBV5-1 and TRBJ2-1, with D possibly matching TRBD2 (6 bases). This CDR3 has 16 residues. V lost 3 bases and J 4 bases, leaving 17 bases between the germline ends. Looked up from germline, CDR1 is SGHRS and CDR2 is YFSETQ. The DNA for the CDR3 is TGCGCCAGCAGCTCGGGACTCCAAAATCGATACAATGAGCAGTTCTTC. This codes for CASSSGLQNRYNEQFF.

The chain employs TRBV7-6 and TRBJ1-1, with a weak D call TRBD1 (5 bases). The CDR3 runs to 15 residues. Germline V CDR1 and CDR2: SGHVS, FNYEAQ. The V and J ends lost 5 bases and 5 bases respectively, with 18 bases between them. The CDR3 DNA reads as TGTGCCAGCAGCCAAATCACGGGGGTGGGAACTGAAGCTTTCTTT. It yields the protein CASSQITGVGTEAFF.

The chain employs TRBV5-6 and TRBJ2-5; 14 nucleotides line up with TRBD2. Germline V CDR1 and CDR2: SGHDT, YYEEEE. V shed 4 bases, J shed 2 bases, and the junction held 4 bases outside the gene matches. This CDR3 is built from 16 residues. DNA for the CDR3: TGTGCCAGCAGCCTAGGACTAGCGGGGGGTCAAGAGACCCAGTACTTC. This sequence encodes CASSLGLAGGQETQYF. The variable domain in full, completed from reference TRBV5-6 and TRBJ2-5, reads DAGVTQSPTHLIKTRGQQVTLRCSPKSGHDTVSWYQQALGQGPQFIFQYYEEEERQRGNFPDRFSGHQFPNYSSELNVNALLLGDSALYLCASSLGLAGGQETQYFGPGTRLLVL.

The CDR3 region has the DNA TGTGCCACCAGCAGGGGGGTGACAGGCGCCTCTCGCCCCTATGGCTACACCTTC. Its translation: CATSRGVTGASRPYGYTF. The chain combines TRBV15 with TRBJ1-2, with D perhaps TRBD1 (6 bases). The CDR3 is 18 amino acids. Trimming stripped 3 bases from V and 4 bases from J, with 24 bases between. The germline V gene encodes CDR1 LNHNV and CDR2 YYDKDF (reference sequence).